The present T cell receptor beta chain was sequenced within a study of cytomegalovirus exposure and HLA in healthy donors. Study-level results: The listing of roughly 160 TCR beta chains classed them as cytomegalovirus-associated.

This clone was detected only a few times. Its antigen remains unidentified. Libraries were prepared by immunoSEQ multiplex PCR; TCRdb keeps only in-frame clonotypes and omits some of them. The data contain approximately 160,000 clones, 75% to 90% of them seen just once; the ten biggest clones take up about 2.3%. Germline loops: CDR1 SEHNR, CDR2 FQNEAQ (reference sequence). V shed 5 bases and J 2 bases; nucleotides not matched to a gene: 2. The CDR3 loop spans 13 amino acids. V usage is TRBV7-9 and J usage is TRBJ1-2; 7 bases agree with TRBD1. Material for sequencing was PBMCs. The TCR was taken from a woman between 18 and 29 years old in good health and CMV-seronegative. CDR3 nucleotides: TGTGCCAGCAGCCAGACAGGGAACTATGGCTACACCTTC. Its protein is CASSQTGNYGYTF.